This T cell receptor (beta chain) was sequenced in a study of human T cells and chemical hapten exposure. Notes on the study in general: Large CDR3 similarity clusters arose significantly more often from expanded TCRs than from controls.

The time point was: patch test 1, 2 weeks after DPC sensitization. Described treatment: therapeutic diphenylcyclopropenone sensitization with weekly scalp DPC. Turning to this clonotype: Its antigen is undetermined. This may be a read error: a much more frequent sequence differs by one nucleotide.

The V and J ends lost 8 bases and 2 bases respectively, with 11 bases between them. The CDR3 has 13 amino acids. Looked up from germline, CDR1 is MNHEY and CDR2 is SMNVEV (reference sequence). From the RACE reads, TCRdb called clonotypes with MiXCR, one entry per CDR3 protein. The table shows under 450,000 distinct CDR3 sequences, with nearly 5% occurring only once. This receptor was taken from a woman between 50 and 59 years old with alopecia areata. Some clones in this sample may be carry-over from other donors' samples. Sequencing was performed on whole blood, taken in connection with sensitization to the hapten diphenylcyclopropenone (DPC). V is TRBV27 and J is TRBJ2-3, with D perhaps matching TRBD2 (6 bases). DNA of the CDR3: TGTGCCAGCGGGAGGACCCTCACAGATACGCAGTATTTT. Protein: CASGRTLTDTQYF.